The clone carrying this T cell receptor (beta chain) has ten or more counts. Its antigen is not known. The data stem from a study of T cells in Graves' hyperthyroidism and ophthalmopathy. General study results and limits: Appearing also in blood were most of the thyroid clonotypes expanded above 0.001.

Trimming left V 3 bases short and J 0 bases short, with 9 bases between. The CDR3 has 15 amino acids. The germline V gene encodes CDR1 DFQATT and CDR2 SNEGSKA (reference sequence). Those patients with uncontrolled infection, other autoimmune disease, pregnancy or lactation were excluded. Researchers amplified the TCR beta CDR3 regions from RNA transcripts. Initially, a first-round RT-PCR of the TCR CDR3 employed the HTBI primer set. In TCRdb, the multiplex PCR reads were re-called with MiXCR into one record per CDR3 protein. The sample has a few hundred thousand distinct CDR3 sequences; approximately 44% are singletons.

The clonotype originates from a woman aged 18-30 years with Graves' hyperthyroidism. Specimen: peripheral blood or thyroid tissue (not recorded which). The chain carries TRBV20-1 and TRBJ2-6; D gene unclear. The CDR3 DNA is TGCAGTGCTAGGACGCGGAGCTCTGGGGCCAACGTCCTGACTTTC. Translation: CSARTRSSGANVLTF.